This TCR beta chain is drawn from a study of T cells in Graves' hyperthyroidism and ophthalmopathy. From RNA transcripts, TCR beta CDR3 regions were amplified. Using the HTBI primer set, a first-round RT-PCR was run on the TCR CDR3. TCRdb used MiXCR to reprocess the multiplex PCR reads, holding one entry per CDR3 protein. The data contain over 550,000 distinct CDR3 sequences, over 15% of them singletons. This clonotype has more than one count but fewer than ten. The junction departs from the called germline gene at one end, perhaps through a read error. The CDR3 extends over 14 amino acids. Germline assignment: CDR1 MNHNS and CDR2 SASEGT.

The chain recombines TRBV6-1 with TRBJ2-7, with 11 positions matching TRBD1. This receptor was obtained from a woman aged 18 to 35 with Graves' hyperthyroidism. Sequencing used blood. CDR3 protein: CASRAGDRGYEQCF. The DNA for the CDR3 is TGTGCCAGCAGGGCAGGGGACAGGGGGTACGAGCAGTGCTTC.